The text below deals with one T cell receptor (beta chain). Its cognate antigen is unknown. This sample is drawn from a study of T-cell memory formation after mild COVID-19. General study results and limits: Chiefly within CM and EM were the contracting CD4+ clones; CD8+ ones were within EMRA. Some clones that responded were present in memory (sampled pre-infection), which suggests cross-reactive memory joined. Day 15 to 85 contracting clones showed balanced CD4/CD8; day 15 to 37 expanders favored CD4+. Still unconfirmed is whether the second-wave clones peaking on day 37 recognized SARS-CoV-2.

TCRdb reanalysed the 5' RACE reads using MiXCR and keeps one entry per CDR3 protein. The data show 90,000 to 120,000 distinct CDR3 sequences, with about 15% seen just once and about 39% held by the top ten. The CDR3 is 13 residues long. V is TRBV21-1 and J is TRBJ2-1; no check of the table's D call, TRBD1, against the DNA was made. TRBV21-1 is described as a pseudogene. Specimen: PBMCs or a T cell subset sorted from them (not recorded which). The source is a man in his late teens or twenties who had mild COVID-19 (a few samples of this study predate the infection). Cell type and time point are not known. The CDR3 DNA follows: TGTGCCAGCAGCAAACACAGGGGTGGGGAGCAGTTCTTC. Its translation: CASSKHRGGEQFF.